One and the same sample provided the 9 T cell receptor beta chains below, sequenced in a study of cytomegalovirus exposure and HLA in healthy donors. Produced via immunoSEQ multiplex PCR; TCRdb's table is partial and in-frame only. The repertoire has approximately 72,000 clones, about 95% of them found once; the top ten carry 0.5% to 0.75%. The sample consisted of PBMCs. Every receptor here comes from a young woman in good health and CMV-seronegative.

The rearrangement links TRBV7-8 to TRBJ2-3, with TRBD1 identical over 9 bases. Germline CDR1 reads SGHVS; CDR2 reads FQNEAQ. The CDR3 spans 16 residues. V shed 5 bases and J 2 bases; nucleotides not matched to a gene: 8. CDR3 residues: CASSPPGTGNTDTQYF. The CDR3 region has the DNA TGTGCCAGCAGCCCCCCCGGGACAGGGAACACAGATACGCAGTATTTT.

CDR3 amino acids: CASSVDSGEQFF. The CDR3 DNA follows: TGTGCCAGCAGCGTAGATAGTGGTGAGCAGTTCTTC. The J gene is TRBJ2-1, the V gene TRBV9, with D unresolved. The germline V and J ends were trimmed by 0 bases and 9 bases, with 7 bases remaining between them. This CDR3 spans 12 amino acids. In germline, CDR1 is SGDLS, CDR2 YYNGEE.

CDR3: CASTARGRTSTDTQYF. In DNA form, the CDR3 reads TGCGCCAGCACCGCACGGGGGAGAACTAGCACAGATACGCAGTATTTT. V usage is TRBV5-1 and J usage is TRBJ2-3; D perhaps matches TRBD2 (6 bases). Trimming left V 6 bases short and J 0 bases short, with 17 bases between. Germline V CDR1 and CDR2: SGHRS, YFSETQ. The CDR3 loop spans 16 amino acids.

V usage is TRBV7-9 and J usage is TRBJ2-6, with TRBD1 identical over 7 bases. The CDR3 length is 19 residues. Losses at the gene ends were 5 bases for V and 2 bases for J; bases not matched to a gene: 15. Germline loops: CDR1 SEHNR, CDR2 FQNEAQ (reference sequence). Written as DNA, the CDR3 is TGTGCCAGCAGCGCGTTCCCCAGGGGGTCTTTAGCTGGGGCCAACGTCCTGACTTTC. Protein product: CASSAFPRGSLAGANVLTF.

This clone was detected only once. This chain links TRBV18 with TRBJ2-2; 7 positions match TRBD2. The CDR3 is 16 amino acids. Germline V gene data show CDR1 as KGHSH and CDR2 as LQKENI. V lost 0 bases to trimming and J lost 7 bases; unmatched junction nucleotides: 8. Here the CDR3 reads CASSPPSASGGGELFF. The DNA of the CDR3 is TGTGCCAGCTCACCACCGTCGGCCTCGGGAGGCGGGGAGCTGTTTTTT.

This chain connects TRBV13 to TRBJ2-7; maybe TRBD2 (6 bases). V lost 0 bases and J 3 bases, leaving 15 bases between the germline ends. The CDR3 contains 16 residues. CDR1 PRHDT and CDR2 FYEKMQ come from the germline V gene (reference sequence). Here the CDR3 DNA reads TGTGCCAGCAGCTTAGGCCGGGGGACCCCGGTCTACGAGCAGTACTTC. Translating it yields CASSLGRGTPVYEQYF. Complete variable domain (other parts from reference TRBV13 and TRBJ2-7): AAGVIQSPRHLIKEKRETATLKCYPIPRHDTVYWYQQGPGQDPQFLISFYEKMQSDKGSIPDRFSAQQFSDYHSELNMSSLELGDSALYFCASSLGRGTPVYEQYFGPGTRLTVT.

The table lists this clone with a count of one. The chain joins TRBV30 to TRBJ1-6, with 11 bases lining up with TRBD1. The CDR3 loop spans 15 amino acids. Germline-derived CDR1 and CDR2 are GTSNPN and SVGIG (reference sequence). J lost 9 bases, V lost 3 bases, and 7 bases had no gene match. CDR3 region: CAWRLGQGASSPLHF. In nucleotides, the CDR3 is TGTGCCTGGAGACTAGGACAGGGGGCCAGTTCACCCCTCCACTTT.

The J gene is TRBJ1-4, the V gene TRBV7-6, with 7 bases fitting TRBD1. Germline V gene sequence: CDR1 SGHVS, CDR2 FNYEAQ. V lost 4 bases, J lost 5 bases, and 7 bases stayed unmatched. This CDR3 is 15 amino acids long. The chain's CDR3 is CASSSRDRLNEKLFF. In DNA, the CDR3 is TGTGCCAGCAGCTCTAGGGACAGACTAAATGAAAAACTGTTTTTT.

V gene TRBV15 combines with J gene TRBJ1-1; D ambiguous. The ends were cut back, 6 bases at V and 6 bases at J, with 11 bases in the middle. The CDR3 runs 12 residues. The germline V gene has CDR1 LNHNV and CDR2 YYDKDF (reference sequence). The CDR3: CATRALFAEAFF. The CDR3 region has the DNA TGTGCCACCAGGGCCCTTTTCGCTGAAGCTTTCTTT.